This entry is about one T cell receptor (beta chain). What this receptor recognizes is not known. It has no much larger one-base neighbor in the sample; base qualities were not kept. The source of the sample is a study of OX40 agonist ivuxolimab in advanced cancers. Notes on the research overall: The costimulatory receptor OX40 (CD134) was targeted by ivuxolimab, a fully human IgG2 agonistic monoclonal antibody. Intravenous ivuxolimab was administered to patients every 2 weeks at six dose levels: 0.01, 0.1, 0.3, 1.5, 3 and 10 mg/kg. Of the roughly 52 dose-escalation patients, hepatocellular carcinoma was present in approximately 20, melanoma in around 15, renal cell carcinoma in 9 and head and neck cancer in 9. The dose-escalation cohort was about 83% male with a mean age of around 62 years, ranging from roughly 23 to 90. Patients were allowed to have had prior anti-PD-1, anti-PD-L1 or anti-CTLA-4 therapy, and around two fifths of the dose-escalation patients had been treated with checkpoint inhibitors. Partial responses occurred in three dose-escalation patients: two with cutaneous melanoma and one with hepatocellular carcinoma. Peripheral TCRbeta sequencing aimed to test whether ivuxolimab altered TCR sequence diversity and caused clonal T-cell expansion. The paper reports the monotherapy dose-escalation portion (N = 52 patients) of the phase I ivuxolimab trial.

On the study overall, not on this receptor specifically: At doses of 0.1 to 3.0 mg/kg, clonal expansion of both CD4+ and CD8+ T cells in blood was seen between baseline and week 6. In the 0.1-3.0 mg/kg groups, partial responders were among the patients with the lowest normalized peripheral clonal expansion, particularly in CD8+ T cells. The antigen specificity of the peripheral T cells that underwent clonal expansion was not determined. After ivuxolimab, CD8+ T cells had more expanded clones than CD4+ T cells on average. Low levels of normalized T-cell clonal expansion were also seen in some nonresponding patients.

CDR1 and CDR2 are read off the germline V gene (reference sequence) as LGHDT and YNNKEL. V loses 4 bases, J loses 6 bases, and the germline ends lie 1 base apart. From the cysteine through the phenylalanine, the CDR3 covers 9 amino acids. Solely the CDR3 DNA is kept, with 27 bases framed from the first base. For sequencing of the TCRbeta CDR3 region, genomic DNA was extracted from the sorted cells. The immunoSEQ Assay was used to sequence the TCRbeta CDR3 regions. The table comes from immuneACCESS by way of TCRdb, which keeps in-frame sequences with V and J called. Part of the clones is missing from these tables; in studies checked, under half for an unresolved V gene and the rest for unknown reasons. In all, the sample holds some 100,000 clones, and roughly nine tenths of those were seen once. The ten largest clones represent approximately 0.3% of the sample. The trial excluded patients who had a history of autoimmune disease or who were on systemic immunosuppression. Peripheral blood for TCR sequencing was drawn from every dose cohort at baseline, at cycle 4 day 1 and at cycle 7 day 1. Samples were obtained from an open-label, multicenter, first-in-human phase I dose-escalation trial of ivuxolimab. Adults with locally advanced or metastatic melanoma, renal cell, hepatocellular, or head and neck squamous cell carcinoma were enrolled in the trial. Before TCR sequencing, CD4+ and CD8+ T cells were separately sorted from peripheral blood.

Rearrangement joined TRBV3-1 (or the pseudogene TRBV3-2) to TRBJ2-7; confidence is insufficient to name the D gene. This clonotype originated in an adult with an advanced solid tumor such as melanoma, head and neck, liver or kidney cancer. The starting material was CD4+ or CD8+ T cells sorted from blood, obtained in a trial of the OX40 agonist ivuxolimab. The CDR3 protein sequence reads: CASSREQYF. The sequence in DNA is TGTGCCAGCAGCCGCGAGCAGTACTTC.